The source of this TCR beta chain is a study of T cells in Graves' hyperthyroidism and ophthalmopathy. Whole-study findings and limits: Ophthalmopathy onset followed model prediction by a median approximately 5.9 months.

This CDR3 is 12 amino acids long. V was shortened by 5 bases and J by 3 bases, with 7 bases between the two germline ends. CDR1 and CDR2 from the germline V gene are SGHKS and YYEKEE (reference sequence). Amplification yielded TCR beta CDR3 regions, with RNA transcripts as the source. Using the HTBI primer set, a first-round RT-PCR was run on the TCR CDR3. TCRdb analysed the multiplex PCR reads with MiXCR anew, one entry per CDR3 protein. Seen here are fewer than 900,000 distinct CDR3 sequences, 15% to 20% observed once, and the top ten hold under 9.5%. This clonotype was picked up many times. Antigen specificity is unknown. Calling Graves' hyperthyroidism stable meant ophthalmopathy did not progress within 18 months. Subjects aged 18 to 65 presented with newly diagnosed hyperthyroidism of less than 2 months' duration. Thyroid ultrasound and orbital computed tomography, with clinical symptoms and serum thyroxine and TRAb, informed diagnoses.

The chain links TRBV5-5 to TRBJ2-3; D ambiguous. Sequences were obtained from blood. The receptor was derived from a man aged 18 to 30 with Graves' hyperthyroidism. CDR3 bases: TGTGCCAGCAGTTTCAATACAGATACGCAGTATTTT. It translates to CASSFNTDTQYF.